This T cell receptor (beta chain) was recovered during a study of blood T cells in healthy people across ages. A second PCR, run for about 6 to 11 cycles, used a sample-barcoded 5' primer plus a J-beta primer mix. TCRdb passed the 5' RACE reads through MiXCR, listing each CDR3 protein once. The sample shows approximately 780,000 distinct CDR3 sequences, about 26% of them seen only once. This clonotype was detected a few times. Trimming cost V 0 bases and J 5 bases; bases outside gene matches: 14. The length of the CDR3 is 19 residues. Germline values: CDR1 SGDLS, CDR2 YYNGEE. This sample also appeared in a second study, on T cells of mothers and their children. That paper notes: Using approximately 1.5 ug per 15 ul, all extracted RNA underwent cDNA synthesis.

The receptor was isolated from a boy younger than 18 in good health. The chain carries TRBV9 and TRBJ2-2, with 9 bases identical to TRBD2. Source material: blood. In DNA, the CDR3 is TGTGCCAGCAGCGTAGGGAGAGCGGGGGGCTACCCGAGTACCGGGGAGCTGTTTTTT. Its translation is CASSVGRAGGYPSTGELFF. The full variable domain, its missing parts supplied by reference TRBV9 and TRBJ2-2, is DSGVTQTPKHLITATGQRVTLRCSPRSGDLSVYWYQQSLDQGLQFLIQYYNGEERAKGNILERFSAQQFPDLHSELNLSSLELGDSALYFCASSVGRAGGYPSTGELFFGEGSRLTVL.